The 4 T cell receptor beta chains below all came from one sample that was sequenced in a study of monozygotic twins with cystic fibrosis. Measured with immunoSEQ multiplex PCR; TCRdb has only the in-frame clones, and not every one. The sample shows about 14,000 clones, about 93% of them seen only once. Material for sequencing was blood. The receptors come from a girl aged 2-10 years with cystic fibrosis.

The gene calls are TRBV28 and TRBJ1-5, with D unclear. The CDR3 is 14 amino acids. With 7 bases removed from V and 5 bases from J, the gap between germline ends came to 15 bases. In germline, CDR1 is MDHEN, CDR2 SYDVKM. CDR3 in DNA: TGTGCCAGCAAACCACCCAGTCGGGATCAGCCCCAGCATTTT. Translated, it gives CASKPPSRDQPQHF.

This clone was seen only once. V usage is TRBV4-1 and J usage is TRBJ2-4; maybe TRBD2 (7 bases). The V and J ends lost 8 bases and 1 base respectively, with 9 bases between them. Germline-derived CDR1 and CDR2 are MGHRA and YSYEKL. This CDR3 contains 13 residues. In DNA, the CDR3 is TGCGCCAGCGGGGGGGGCGCCAAAAACATTCAGTACTTC. Amino acid sequence: CASGGGAKNIQYF.

The chain employs TRBV7-9 and TRBJ1-4, with 9 positions matching TRBD1. The V and J ends lost 0 bases and 8 bases, in that order; junction bases with no gene match: 4. The CDR3 is 15 amino acids. Per germline, CDR1 SEHNR and CDR2 FQNEAQ (reference sequence). CDR3: CASSLAQGAREKLFF. The CDR3, as DNA: TGTGCCAGCAGCTTAGCACAGGGGGCGAGGGAAAAACTGTTTTTT.

The chain joins TRBV29-1 to TRBJ1-1, with 9 bases identical to TRBD1. This CDR3 is 13 amino acids long. The J segment lost 4 bases and the V segment lost 8 bases, leaving 8 bases of the junction unmatched. The V gene's germline CDR1 is SQVTM and CDR2 ANQGSEA. The CDR3 DNA sequence: TGCAGCTTTTGGACAGGGGCAGGCACTGAAGCTTTCTTT. Amino acids: CSFWTGAGTEAFF.